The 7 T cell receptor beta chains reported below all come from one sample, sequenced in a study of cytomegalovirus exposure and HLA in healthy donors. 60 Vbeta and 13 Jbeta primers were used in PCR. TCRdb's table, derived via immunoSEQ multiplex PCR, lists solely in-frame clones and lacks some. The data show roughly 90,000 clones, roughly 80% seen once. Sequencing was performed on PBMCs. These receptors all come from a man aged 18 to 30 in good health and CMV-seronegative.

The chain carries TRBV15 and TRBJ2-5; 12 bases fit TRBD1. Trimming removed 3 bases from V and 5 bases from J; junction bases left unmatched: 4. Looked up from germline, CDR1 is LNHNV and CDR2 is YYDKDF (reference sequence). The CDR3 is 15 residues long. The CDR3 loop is CATSSGTGGFETQYF. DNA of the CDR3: TGTGCCACCAGCAGTGGGACAGGGGGCTTCGAGACCCAGTACTTC.

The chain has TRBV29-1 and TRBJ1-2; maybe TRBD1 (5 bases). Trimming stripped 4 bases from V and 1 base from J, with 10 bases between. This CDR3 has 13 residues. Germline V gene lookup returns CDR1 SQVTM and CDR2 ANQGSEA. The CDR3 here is CSVVSGNNYGYTF. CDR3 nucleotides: TGCAGCGTTGTCTCAGGGAATAACTATGGCTACACCTTC.

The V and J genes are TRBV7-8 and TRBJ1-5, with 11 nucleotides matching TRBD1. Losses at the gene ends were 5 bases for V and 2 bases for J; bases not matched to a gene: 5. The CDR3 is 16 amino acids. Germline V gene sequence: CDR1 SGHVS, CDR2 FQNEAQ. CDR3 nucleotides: TGTGCCAGCAGCCTGGACAGGGGGCCGGGCAATCAGCCCCAGCATTTT. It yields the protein CASSLDRGPGNQPQHF.

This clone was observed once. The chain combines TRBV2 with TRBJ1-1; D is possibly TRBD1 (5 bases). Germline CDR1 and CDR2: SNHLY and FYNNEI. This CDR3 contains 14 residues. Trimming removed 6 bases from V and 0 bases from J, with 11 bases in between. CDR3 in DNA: TGTGCCAGCAGGGCCCGGGGGGTGAACACTGAAGCTTTCTTT. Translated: CASRARGVNTEAFF.

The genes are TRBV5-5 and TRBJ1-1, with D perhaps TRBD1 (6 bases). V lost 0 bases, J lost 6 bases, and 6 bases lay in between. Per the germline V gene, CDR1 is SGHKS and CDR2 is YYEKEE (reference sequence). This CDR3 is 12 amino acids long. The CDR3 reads CASSLEGAEAFF. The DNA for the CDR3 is TGTGCCAGCAGCTTGGAGGGGGCTGAAGCTTTCTTT. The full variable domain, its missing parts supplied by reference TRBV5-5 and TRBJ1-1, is DAGVTQSPTHLIKTRGQQVTLRCSPISGHKSVSWYQQVLGQGPQFIFQYYEKEERGRGNFPDRFSARQFPNYSSELNVNALLLGDSALYLCASSLEGAEAFFGQGTRLTVV.

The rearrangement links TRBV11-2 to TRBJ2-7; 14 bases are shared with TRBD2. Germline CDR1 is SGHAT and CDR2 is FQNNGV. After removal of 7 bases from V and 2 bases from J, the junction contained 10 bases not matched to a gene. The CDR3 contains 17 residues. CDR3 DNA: TGTGCCAGCACGCGACTAGCGGGAGGGAGTCTCACCTACGAGCAGTACTTC. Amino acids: CASTRLAGGSLTYEQYF. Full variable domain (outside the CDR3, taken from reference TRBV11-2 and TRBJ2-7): EAGVAQSPRYKIIEKRQSVAFWCNPISGHATLYWYQQILGQGPKLLIQFQNNGVVDDSQLPKDRFSAERLKGVDSTLKIQPAKLEDSAVYLCASTRLAGGSLTYEQYFGPGTRLTVT.

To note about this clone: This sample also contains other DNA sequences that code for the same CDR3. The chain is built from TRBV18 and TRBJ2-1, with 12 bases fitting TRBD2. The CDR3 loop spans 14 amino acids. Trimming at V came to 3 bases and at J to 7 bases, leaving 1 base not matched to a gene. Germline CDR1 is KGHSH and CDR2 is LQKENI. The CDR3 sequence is CASSPGTSGNEQFF. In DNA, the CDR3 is TGTGCCAGCTCACCGGGGACTAGCGGGAATGAGCAGTTCTTC.